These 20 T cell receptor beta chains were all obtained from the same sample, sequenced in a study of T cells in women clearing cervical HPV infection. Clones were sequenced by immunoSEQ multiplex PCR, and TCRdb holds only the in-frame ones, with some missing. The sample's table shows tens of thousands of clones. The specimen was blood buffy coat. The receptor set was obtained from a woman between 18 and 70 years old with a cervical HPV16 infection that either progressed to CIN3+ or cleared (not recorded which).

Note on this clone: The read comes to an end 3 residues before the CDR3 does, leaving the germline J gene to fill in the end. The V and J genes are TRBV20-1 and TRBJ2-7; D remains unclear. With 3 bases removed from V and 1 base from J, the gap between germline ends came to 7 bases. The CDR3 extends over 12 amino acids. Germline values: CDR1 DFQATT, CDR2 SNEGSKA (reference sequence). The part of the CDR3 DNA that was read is TGCAGTGCTAGGACTGATTCCTACGAG. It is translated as CSARTDSYE. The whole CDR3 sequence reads CSARTDSYEQYF.

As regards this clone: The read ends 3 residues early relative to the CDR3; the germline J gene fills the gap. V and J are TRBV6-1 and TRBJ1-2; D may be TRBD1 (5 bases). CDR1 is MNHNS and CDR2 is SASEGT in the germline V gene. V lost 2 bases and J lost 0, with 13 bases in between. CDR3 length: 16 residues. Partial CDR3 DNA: TGTGCCAGCAGTGAAACGTTAGGGGAAGCTAACTATGGC. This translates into CASSETLGEANYG. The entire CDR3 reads CASSETLGEANYGYTF.

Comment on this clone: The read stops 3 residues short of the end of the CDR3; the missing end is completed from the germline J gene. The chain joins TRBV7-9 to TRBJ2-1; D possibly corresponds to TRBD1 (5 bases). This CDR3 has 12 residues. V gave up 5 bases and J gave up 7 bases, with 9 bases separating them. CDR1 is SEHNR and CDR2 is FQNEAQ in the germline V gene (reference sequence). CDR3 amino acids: CASSPTGNEQFF. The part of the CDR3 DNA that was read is TGTGCCAGCAGCCCTACAGGAAATGAG.

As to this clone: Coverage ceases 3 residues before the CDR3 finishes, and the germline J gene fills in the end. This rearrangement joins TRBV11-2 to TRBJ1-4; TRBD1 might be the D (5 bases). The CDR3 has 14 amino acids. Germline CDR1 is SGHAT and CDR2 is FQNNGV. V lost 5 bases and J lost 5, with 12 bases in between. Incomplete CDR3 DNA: TGTGCCAGCAGCCCCACGACAGACAATGAAAAA. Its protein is CASSPTTDNEK. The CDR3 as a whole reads CASSPTTDNEKLFF.

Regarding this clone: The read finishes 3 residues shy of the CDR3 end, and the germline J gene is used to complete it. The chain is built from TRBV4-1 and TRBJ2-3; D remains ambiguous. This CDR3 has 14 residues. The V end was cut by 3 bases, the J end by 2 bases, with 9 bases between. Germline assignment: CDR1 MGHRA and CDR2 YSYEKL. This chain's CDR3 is CASSQGRNTDTQYF. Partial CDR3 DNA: TGCGCCAGCAGCCAGGGCCGGAACACAGATACG.

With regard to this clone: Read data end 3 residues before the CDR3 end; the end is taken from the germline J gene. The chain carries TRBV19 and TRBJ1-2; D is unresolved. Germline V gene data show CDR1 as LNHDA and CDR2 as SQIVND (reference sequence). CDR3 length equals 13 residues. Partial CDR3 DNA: TGTGCCAGAACGTCACCGGCGGGTTTCGAC. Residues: CARTSPAGFD. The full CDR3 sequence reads CARTSPAGFDYTF.

The CDR3 sequence: CASSIIGDRGQYF. CDR3 DNA (partial): TGTGCCAGTAGTATAATCGGGGATCGGGGT. This chain uses TRBV19 with TRBJ2-4, with D possibly TRBD2 on 5 matching bases. Read data end 3 residues before the CDR3 end; the end is taken from the germline J gene. Germline CDR1 is LNHDA and CDR2 is SQIVND (reference sequence). The length of the CDR3 is 13 residues.

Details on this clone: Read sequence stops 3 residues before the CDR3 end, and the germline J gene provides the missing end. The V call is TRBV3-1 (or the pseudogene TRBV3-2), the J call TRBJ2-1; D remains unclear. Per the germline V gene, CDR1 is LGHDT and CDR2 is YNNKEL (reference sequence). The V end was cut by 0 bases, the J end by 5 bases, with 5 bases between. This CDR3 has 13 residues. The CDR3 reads CASSQDLNNEQFF. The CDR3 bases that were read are TGTGCCAGCAGCCAAGACCTTAACAATGAG.

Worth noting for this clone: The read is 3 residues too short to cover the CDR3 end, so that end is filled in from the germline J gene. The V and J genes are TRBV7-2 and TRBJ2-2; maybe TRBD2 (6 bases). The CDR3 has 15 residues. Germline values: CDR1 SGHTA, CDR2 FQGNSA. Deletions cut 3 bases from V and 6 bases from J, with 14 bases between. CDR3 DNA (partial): TGTGCCAGCAGCTTTCTAGGGCGGGGTGCCGGGGAG. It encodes CASSFLGRGAGE. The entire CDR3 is CASSFLGRGAGELFF.

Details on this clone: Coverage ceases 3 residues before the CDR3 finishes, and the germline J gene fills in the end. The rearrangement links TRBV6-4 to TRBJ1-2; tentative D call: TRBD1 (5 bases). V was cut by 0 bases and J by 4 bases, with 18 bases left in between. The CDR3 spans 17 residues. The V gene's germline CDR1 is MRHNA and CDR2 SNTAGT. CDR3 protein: CASSDSLGHTRTYGYTF. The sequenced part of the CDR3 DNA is TGTGCCAGCAGTGACTCCCTCGGACACACCCGGACCTATGGC.

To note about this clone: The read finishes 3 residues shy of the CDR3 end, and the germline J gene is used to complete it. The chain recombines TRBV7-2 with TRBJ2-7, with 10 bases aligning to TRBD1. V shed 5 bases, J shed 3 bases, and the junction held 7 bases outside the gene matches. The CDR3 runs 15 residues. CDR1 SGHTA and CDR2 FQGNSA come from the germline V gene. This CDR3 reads CASSPRTGGFYEQYF. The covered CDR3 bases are TGTGCCAGCAGCCCCCGGACAGGGGGGTTCTACGAG.

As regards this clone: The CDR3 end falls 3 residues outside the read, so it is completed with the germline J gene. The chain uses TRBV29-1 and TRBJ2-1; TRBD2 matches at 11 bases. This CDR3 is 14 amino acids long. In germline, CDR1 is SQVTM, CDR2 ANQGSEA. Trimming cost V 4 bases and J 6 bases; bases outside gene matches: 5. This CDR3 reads CSVVGLAGGNEQFF. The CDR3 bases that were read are TGCAGCGTTGTTGGTCTAGCGGGAGGCAATGAG.

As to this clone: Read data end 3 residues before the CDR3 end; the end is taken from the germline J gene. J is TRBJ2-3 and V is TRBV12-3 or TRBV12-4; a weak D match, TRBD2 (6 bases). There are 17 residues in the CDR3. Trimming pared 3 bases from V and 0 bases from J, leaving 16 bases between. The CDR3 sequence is CASSFLVSGPSTDTQYF. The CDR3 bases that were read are TGTGCCAGCAGTTTTTTGGTTAGCGGACCTAGCACAGATACG.

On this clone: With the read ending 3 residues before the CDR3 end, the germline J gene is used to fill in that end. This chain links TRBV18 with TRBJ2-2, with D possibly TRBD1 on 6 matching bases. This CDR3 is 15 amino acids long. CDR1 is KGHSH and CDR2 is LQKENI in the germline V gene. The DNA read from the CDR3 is TGTGCCAGCTCATCGAGGACAGCTACGAATTCACCG. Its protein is CASSSRTATNSP. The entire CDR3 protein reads CASSSRTATNSPLFF.

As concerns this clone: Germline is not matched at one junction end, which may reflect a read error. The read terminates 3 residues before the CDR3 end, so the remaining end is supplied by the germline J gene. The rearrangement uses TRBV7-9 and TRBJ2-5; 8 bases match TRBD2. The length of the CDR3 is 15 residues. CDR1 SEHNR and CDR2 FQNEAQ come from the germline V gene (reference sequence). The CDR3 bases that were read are TGTTCCAGCAGCACCGGGGGGGTGAGCGAGGGGACC. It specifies CSSSTGGVSEGT. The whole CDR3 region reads CSSSTGGVSEGTQYF.

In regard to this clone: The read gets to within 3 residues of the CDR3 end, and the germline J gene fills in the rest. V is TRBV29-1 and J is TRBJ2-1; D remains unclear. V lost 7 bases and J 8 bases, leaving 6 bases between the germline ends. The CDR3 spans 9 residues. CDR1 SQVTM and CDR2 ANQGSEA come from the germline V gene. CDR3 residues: CSADYEQFF. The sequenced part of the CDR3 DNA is TGCAGCGCTGACTATGAG.

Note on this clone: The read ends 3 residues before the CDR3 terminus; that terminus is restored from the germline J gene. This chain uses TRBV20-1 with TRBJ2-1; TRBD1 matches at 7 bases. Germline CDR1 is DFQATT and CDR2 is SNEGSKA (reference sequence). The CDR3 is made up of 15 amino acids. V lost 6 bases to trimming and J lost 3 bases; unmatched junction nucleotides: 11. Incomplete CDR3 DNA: TGCAGTGCCTCAAGAGGACAGGTGAACTACAATGAG. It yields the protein CSASRGQVNYNE. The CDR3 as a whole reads CSASRGQVNYNEQFF.

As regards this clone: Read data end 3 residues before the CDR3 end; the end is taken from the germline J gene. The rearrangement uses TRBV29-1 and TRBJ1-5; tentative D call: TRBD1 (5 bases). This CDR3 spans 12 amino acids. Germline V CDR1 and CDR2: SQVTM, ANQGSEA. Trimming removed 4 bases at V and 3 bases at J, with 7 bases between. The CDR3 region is CSVGGDNQPQHF. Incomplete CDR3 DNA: TGCAGCGTTGGGGGGGACAATCAGCCC.

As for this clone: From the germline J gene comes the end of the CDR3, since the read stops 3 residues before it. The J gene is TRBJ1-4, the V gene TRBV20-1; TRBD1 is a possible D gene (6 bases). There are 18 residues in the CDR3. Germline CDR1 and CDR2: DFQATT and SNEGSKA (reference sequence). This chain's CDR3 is CSARALSGGTSGANVLFF. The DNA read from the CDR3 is TGCAGTGCTAGAGCACTGAGCGGGGGCACCTCTGGGGCCAACGTA.

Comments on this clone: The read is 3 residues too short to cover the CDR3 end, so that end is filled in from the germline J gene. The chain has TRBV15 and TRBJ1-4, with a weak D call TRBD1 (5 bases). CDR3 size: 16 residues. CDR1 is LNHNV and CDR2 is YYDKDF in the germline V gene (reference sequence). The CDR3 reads CATSRGPVSGANVLFF. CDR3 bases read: TGTGCCACCAGCAGAGGGCCTGTGTCTGGGGCCAACGTA.